This paragraph reports one T cell receptor beta chain. Its antigen is unidentified. Germline lookup yields CDR1 LGHDT and CDR2 YNNKEL (reference sequence). V gave up 7 bases and J gave up 12 bases; unmatched junction bases: 11. This CDR3 has 13 amino acids. Amplified TCR beta CDR3 regions derived from RNA transcripts. With the HTBI primer set, the TCR CDR3 went through a first round of RT-PCR. TCRdb re-called the multiplex PCR reads through MiXCR, storing one row per CDR3 protein. The table shows 400,000 or so distinct CDR3 sequences, with more than 12% occurring only once. This entry belongs to a study of T cells in Graves' hyperthyroidism and ophthalmopathy. Overall study: Before any treatment, at initial diagnosis, peripheral blood was collected.

Broader study findings: A median 6.5 months before onset, the model predicted ophthalmopathy. Among thyroid clonotypes expanded above 0.001, most also appeared in blood. Ophthalmopathy and stable hyperthyroidism were separated by a 13 V-J model.

This TCR was sampled from a man aged 45-65 years with Graves' ophthalmopathy. This chain uses TRBV3-1 with TRBJ2-7; 11 nucleotides match TRBD2. Source material: blood. CDR3 sequence reads: CASKFSGRGEAYF. CDR3 nucleotides: TGTGCCAGCAAGTTTAGCGGGAGGGGAGAAGCGTACTTC.